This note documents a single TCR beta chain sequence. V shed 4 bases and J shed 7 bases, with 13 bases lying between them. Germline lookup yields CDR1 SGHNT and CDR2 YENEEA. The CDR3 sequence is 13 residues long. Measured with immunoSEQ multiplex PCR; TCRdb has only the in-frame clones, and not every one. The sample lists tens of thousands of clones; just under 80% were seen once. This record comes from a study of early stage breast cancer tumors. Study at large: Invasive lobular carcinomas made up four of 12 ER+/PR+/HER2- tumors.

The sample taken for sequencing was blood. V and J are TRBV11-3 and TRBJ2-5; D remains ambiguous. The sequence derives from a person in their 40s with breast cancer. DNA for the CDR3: TGTGCCAGCAGCTCAAGCCCACTGGGGACCCAGTACTTC. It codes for CASSSSPLGTQYF.